This T cell receptor (beta chain) came from a study of blood T cell repertoires in COVID-19 (dated by TCRdb to 2020 to 2021). Describing the broader study: Collaborator samples came from the United States, Italy and Spain and covered acute and convalescent phases of COVID-19. HLA class I and class II types, where available, came from metadata supplied by the sample provider rather than from assay-based typing. The prospective study material was composed of cDNA or gDNA derived from T cells, B-cell-depleted T cells, or PBMCs. A de-identified subject ID, COVID-19 status, age in years and sex were almost always included in the sample metadata. The samples were drawn from two sources: the first 160 participants of the ongoing ImmuneRACE study, and fewer than 1,500 subjects contributed by 6 global collaborators. Subjects who had been exposed to COVID-19, were actively infected with it, or had recovered from it provided the deeply sampled blood TCRbeta repertoires that made up the dataset. The repertoires were released in a freely available public database meant as a resource for research on the immune response to SARS-CoV-2. Study-wide findings and limitations: Clinical and demographic metadata were provided uncurated, with the amount varying by source and participant.

Each collaborating institution followed its own protocols to collect whole blood in K2EDTA tubes. For TCRbeta analysis, collaborators shipped samples in one of three forms: frozen whole blood, isolated PBMCs, or DNA extracted from either of those sample types. Of note for this clone: The specificity of this receptor is unknown. No per-base quality is available; no much larger clone lies one base away.

The immunoSEQ Assay, a bias-controlled multiplex PCR, was used to amplify TCRbeta CDR3 regions from genomic DNA. From the authors' description of their analysis: Within the assay, amplification of reference gene primers was used to estimate how many nucleated cells each sample contained. Sequence reads were collapsed and filtered to measure the absolute abundance of every unique TCRbeta CDR3 rearrangement. For each sample, productive Simpson clonality was calculated by taking the square root of Simpson's diversity index across productive rearrangements. TCRdb took over this immuneACCESS table, retaining in-frame rearrangements with V and J assigned. Such tables are incomplete; in checked studies, under half of the missing clones stem from an unresolved V gene, and the remainder is unexplained. V, J and clone size are taken as reported in that table, and D and trimming were inferred from the DNA itself. Present in this sample are some 40,000 clones, 86% of which were seen just once. The ten largest clones represent more than 4.5% of the sample.

Its CDR3 holds 11 amino acids, cysteine through phenylalanine. Of all the DNA, just the CDR3 is kept, 33 bases in frame from base 1. Relative to germline, V is 6 bases shorter and J is 3 bases shorter, with 5 bases between their ends. CDR1 and CDR2 (MDHEN, SYDVKM) derive from the germline V gene. This clonotype was obtained from a man aged 40-49 years with active COVID-19. The V and J genes are TRBV28 and TRBJ1-2; there is no confident call for the D gene. Sequenced: peripheral blood. The nucleotide sequence reads TGTGCCAGCAGACCAGACTATGGCTACACCTTC. This gives the protein CASRPDYGYTF.